These 21 T cell receptor beta chains share one sample of origin, sequenced in a study of OX40 agonist ivuxolimab in advanced cancers. The assay was immunoSEQ multiplex PCR, and TCRdb's table has in-frame clones only and misses some. The data contain 9,000 to 15,000 clones, around 74% of them seen just once; the ten biggest clones take up about 29%. This specimen consisted of CD4+ or CD8+ T cells sorted from blood, obtained in a trial of the OX40 agonist ivuxolimab. Receptors were obtained from an adult with an advanced solid tumor such as melanoma, head and neck, liver or kidney cancer.

In this sample, this clone turned up a few times. V usage is TRBV30 and J usage is TRBJ1-1; D uncertain. V lost 5 bases and J lost 7, with 11 bases in between. Germline V gene data show CDR1 as GTSNPN and CDR2 as SVGIG (reference sequence). The CDR3 totals 11 residues. CDR3 DNA sequence: TGTGCCTGGGATGGAGGTAATGAAGCTTTCTTT. It encodes CAWDGGNEAFF.

The chain uses TRBV4-1 and TRBJ2-3, with D unclear. V was pared by 1 base and J by 4 bases, with 12 bases between. Per germline, CDR1 MGHRA and CDR2 YSYEKL. The CDR3 spans 15 residues. CDR3 DNA sequence: TGCGCCAGCAGCCAAGCTGCTAGGTCGTCAGATACGCAGTATTTT. Protein product: CASSQAARSSDTQYF.

By share of the sample, this clone is medium-sized. The rearrangement joins TRBV27 to TRBJ2-7; 8 positions agree with TRBD1. From germline, CDR1 is MNHEY and CDR2 SMNVEV (reference sequence). CDR3 length: 13 residues. V lost 3 bases and J lost 6; bases outside the gene matches: 4. CDR3 DNA: TGTGCCAGCAGTTTCTGGACAGGGACCGAGCAGTACTTC. Protein: CASSFWTGTEQYF.

This sequence joins TRBV11-3 and TRBJ2-5; TRBD2 matches 8 bases. The V segment lost 1 base and the J segment 6 bases; nucleotides outside the gene matches: 4. Germline-derived CDR1 and CDR2 are SGHNT and YENEEA. The CDR3 extends over 14 amino acids. The CDR3 DNA follows: TGTGCCAGCAGCTTAGGCGGGAGGCTGAAGACCCAGTACTTC. It specifies CASSLGGRLKTQYF.

Sample share makes this clone medium-sized. J is TRBJ1-4 and V is TRBV6-5, with TRBD1 matching over 9 bases. The germline V gene has CDR1 MNHEY and CDR2 SVGAGI. The V gene end was trimmed by 4 bases and the J gene end by 7 bases; junction bases not matched to a gene: 4. The CDR3 sequence is 14 residues long. The chain's CDR3 is CASSSRDRAEKLFF. The CDR3 DNA follows: TGTGCCAGCAGTTCCCGGGACAGGGCTGAAAAACTGTTTTTT.

This chain joins TRBV11-2 and TRBJ2-7; 9 nucleotides line up with TRBD1. Germline assignment: CDR1 SGHAT and CDR2 FQNNGV. J was trimmed by 2 bases and V by 5 bases; bases with no gene match: 7. The CDR3 consists of 15 residues. The CDR3 DNA is TGTGCCAGCAGCCCAACCGGGACAGGGCCCTACGAGCAGTACGTC. This translates into CASSPTGTGPYEQYV.

The V call is TRBV11-2, the J call TRBJ1-4; TRBD1 is a possible D gene (5 bases). This CDR3 has 14 amino acids. CDR1 and CDR2 from the germline V gene are SGHAT and FQNNGV. With 3 bases removed from V and 4 bases from J, the gap between germline ends came to 9 bases. This CDR3 is CASSLGVGNEKLFF. The CDR3 coding sequence is TGTGCCAGCAGCTTGGGGGTGGGTAATGAAAAACTGTTTTTT.

The gene calls are TRBV11-2 and TRBJ2-2, with a possible D match to TRBD1 (5 bases). CDR1 is SGHAT and CDR2 is FQNNGV in the germline V gene. The CDR3 runs to 14 residues. With 2 bases removed from V and 7 bases from J, the gap between germline ends came to 11 bases. This CDR3 is CASSLRQGIGELFF. CDR3 DNA: TGTGCCAGCAGCTTACGGCAGGGCATCGGGGAGCTGTTTTTT. Complete variable domain (other parts from reference TRBV11-2 and TRBJ2-2): EAGVAQSPRYKIIEKRQSVAFWCNPISGHATLYWYQQILGQGPKLLIQFQNNGVVDDSQLPKDRFSAERLKGVDSTLKIQPAKLEDSAVYLCASSLRQGIGELFFGEGSRLTVL.

This clone was picked up one time. The chain is built from TRBV28 and TRBJ2-7; D is undetermined. V lost 3 bases and J lost 12, with 18 bases in between. Germline CDR1 and CDR2: MDHEN and SYDVKM. CDR3 length: 13 residues. In DNA form, the CDR3 reads TGTGCCAGCAGTTTCGGTGACTCGCGGAGTCTGTACTTC. It specifies CASSFGDSRSLYF.

This sequence joins TRBV6-5 and TRBJ2-7, with 7 positions matching TRBD1. This CDR3 is built from 14 residues. With V trimmed by 4 bases and J by 3 bases, 6 bases remained unmatched. CDR1 MNHEY and CDR2 SVGAGI come from the germline V gene. The CDR3, as DNA: TGTGCCAGCAGTTCCTGGACAGGAGACTACGAGCAGTACGTC. Protein product: CASSSWTGDYEQYV.

This chain uses TRBV20-1 with TRBJ2-1; D is ambiguous. CDR3 length: 11 residues. CDR1 DFQATT and CDR2 SNEGSKA come from the germline V gene (reference sequence). With 4 bases removed from V and 3 bases from J, the gap between germline ends came to 4 bases. The CDR3 sequence is CSANYYNEQFF. The CDR3 bases are TGCAGTGCTAATTACTACAATGAGCAGTTCTTC.

The V call is TRBV10-3, the J call TRBJ1-1; a possible D gene is TRBD1 (6 bases). The CDR3 has 16 amino acids. Between the trimmed V and J ends, which lost 2 bases and 0 bases, there was a span of 13 bases. Germline V gene sequence: CDR1 ENHRY, CDR2 SYGVKD. CDR3 DNA sequence: TGTGCCATCAGTGAGGGGTATACAGGGATGAACACTGAAGCTTTCTTT. Translating gives CAISEGYTGMNTEAFF.

This chain links TRBV28 with TRBJ2-3; TRBD2 aligns across 10 bases. This CDR3 contains 15 residues. CDR1 is MDHEN, CDR2 SYDVKM, per germline. The ends lost 8 bases at V and 5 bases at J; junction bases unmatched: 10. This CDR3 is CASSTPSGRRDTQYF. CDR3 nucleotides: TGTGCCAGCTCGACTCCTAGCGGGAGACGAGATACGCAGTATTTT.

The genes are TRBV19 and TRBJ1-5, with 8 bases that match TRBD1. Germline CDR1 is LNHDA and CDR2 is SQIVND (reference sequence). V dropped 7 bases and J dropped 2; count of bases not matched to a gene: 4. The CDR3 runs to 14 residues. This CDR3 is CASTPGQGNQPQHF. The CDR3 DNA is TGTGCCAGTACTCCGGGACAGGGCAATCAGCCCCAGCATTTT.

V and J are TRBV29-1 and TRBJ2-1; no clear D. Germline CDR1 SQVTM, CDR2 ANQGSEA. The CDR3 has 9 amino acids. The ends were cut back, 8 bases at V and 9 bases at J, with 8 bases in the middle. For the CDR3, the DNA is TGCAGCTTAGCTAGTGAGCAGTTCTTC. Translation gives CSLASEQFF.

The chain recombines TRBV2 with TRBJ2-7, with 11 bases aligning to TRBD2. From germline, CDR1 is SNHLY and CDR2 FYNNEI. This CDR3 is 17 amino acids long. V lost 5 bases and J lost 0; bases outside the gene matches: 9. CDR3 sequence (DNA): TGTGCCAGCAGTACCGGGACTAGCGGCACCATCTCCTACGAGCAGTACTTC. Protein product: CASSTGTSGTISYEQYF.

The chain couples TRBV9 to TRBJ2-7, with unresolved D. Trimming left V 0 bases short and J 2 bases short, with 6 bases between. The CDR3 covers 13 residues. CDR1 SGDLS and CDR2 YYNGEE come from the germline V gene. The CDR3 DNA reads TGTGCCAGCAGCGTAGCACCCCCCTACGAGCAGTACTTC. This sequence encodes CASSVAPPYEQYF.

This rearrangement joins TRBV7-8 to TRBJ2-1, with TRBD2 matching 8 bases. The CDR3 has 15 amino acids. V was clipped by 3 bases and J by 5 bases; unmatched bases: 6. CDR1 SGHVS and CDR2 FQNEAQ come from the germline V gene. CDR3 coding DNA: TGTGCCAGCAGCTTTTCGCGGGAGGCGAACAATGAGCAGTTCTTC. Encoded protein: CASSFSREANNEQFF. Full variable domain (missing parts from reference TRBV7-8 and TRBJ2-1): GAGVSQSPRYKVAKRGQDVALRCDPISGHVSLFWYQQALGQGPEFLTYFQNEAQLDKSGLPSDRFFAERPEGSVSTLKIQRTQQEDSAVYLCASSFSREANNEQFFGPGTRLTVL.

The chain links TRBV27 to TRBJ2-7; D ambiguous. This CDR3 comprises 13 residues. V was clipped by 4 bases and J by 3 bases, with 10 bases between them. Germline-derived CDR1 and CDR2 are MNHEY and SMNVEV (reference sequence). This CDR3 reads CASSYAERYEQYF. DNA for the CDR3: TGTGCCAGCAGTTACGCGGAGCGCTACGAGCAGTACTTC.

By proportion, this clone is medium-sized (0.01 to 0.1%). V usage is TRBV13 and J usage is TRBJ2-6, with TRBD2 as a possible D gene (5 bases). Germline V gives CDR1 PRHDT, CDR2 FYEKMQ (reference sequence). V dropped 3 bases and J dropped 0 bases, with 6 bases sitting between them. The CDR3 has 15 residues. The CDR3 protein is CASSFEGSGANVLTF. CDR3 sequence (DNA): TGTGCCAGCAGCTTCGAGGGCTCTGGGGCCAACGTCCTGACTTTC. Drawing the rest from reference TRBV13 and TRBJ2-6, the complete variable domain is AAGVIQSPRHLIKEKRETATLKCYPIPRHDTVYWYQQGPGQDPQFLISFYEKMQSDKGSIPDRFSAQQFSDYHSELNMSSLELGDSALYFCASSFEGSGANVLTFGAGSRLTVL.

J is TRBJ2-7 and V is TRBV5-1; D may be TRBD2 (5 bases). Germline V lookup: CDR1 SGHRS, CDR2 YFSETQ. The length of the CDR3 is 13 residues. V dropped 3 bases and J dropped 2 bases, with 9 bases sitting between them. The CDR3 loop reads CASSSEAPYEQYF. The CDR3 DNA reads as TGCGCCAGCAGCTCGGAGGCCCCCTACGAGCAGTACTTC.